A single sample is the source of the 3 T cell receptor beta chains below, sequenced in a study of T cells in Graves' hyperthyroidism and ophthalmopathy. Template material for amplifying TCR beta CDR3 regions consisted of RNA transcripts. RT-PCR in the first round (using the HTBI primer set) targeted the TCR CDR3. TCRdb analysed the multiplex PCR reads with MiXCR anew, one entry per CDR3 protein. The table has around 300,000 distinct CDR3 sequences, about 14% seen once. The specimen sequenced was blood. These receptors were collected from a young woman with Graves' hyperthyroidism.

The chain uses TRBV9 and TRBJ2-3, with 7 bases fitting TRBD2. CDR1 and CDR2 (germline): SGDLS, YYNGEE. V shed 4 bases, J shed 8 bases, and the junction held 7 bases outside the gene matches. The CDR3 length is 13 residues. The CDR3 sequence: CASSPQREVTQYF. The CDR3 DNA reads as TGTGCCAGCAGCCCGCAACGGGAGGTTACGCAGTATTTT. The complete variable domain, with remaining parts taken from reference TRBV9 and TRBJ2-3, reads DSGVTQTPKHLITATGQRVTLRCSPRSGDLSVYWYQQSLDQGLQFLIQYYNGEERAKGNILERFSAQQFPDLHSELNLSSLELGDSALYFCASSPQREVTQYFGPGTRLTVL.

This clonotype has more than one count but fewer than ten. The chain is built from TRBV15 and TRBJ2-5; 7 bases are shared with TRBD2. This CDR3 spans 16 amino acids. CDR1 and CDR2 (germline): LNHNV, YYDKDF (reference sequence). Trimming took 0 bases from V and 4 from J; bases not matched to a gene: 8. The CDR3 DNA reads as TGTGCCACCAGCAGAGATCTCAGCGGGGAGGGAGAGACCCAGTACTTC. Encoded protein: CATSRDLSGEGETQYF. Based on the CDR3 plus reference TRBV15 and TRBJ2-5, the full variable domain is DAMVIQNPRYQVTQFGKPVTLSCSQTLNHNVMYWYQQKSSQAPKLLFHYYDKDFNNEADTPDNFQSRRPNTSFCFLDIRSPGLGDTAMYLCATSRDLSGEGETQYFGPGTRLLVL.

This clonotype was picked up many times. CDR3 in DNA: TGCGGGCGGACAGGGTCGTTGTGCAAGGCCAAAAACATTCAGTACTTC. Its translation: CGRTGSLCKAKNIQYF. The V and J genes are TRBV29-1 and TRBJ2-4, with 8 nucleotides matching TRBD1. The CDR3 has 16 residues. CDR1 and CDR2 from the germline V gene are SQVTM and ANQGSEA.